This TCR beta chain was observed in a study of OX40 agonist ivuxolimab in advanced cancers. Sequencing used immunoSEQ multiplex PCR; TCRdb keeps in-frame clones, though not all of them. The table lists tens of thousands of clones, about 85% of them singletons. The ends lost 0 bases at V and 5 bases at J; junction bases unmatched: 6. Germline lookup yields CDR1 GTSNPN and CDR2 SVGIG (reference sequence). This CDR3 comprises 14 residues. The TCR was taken from an adult with an advanced solid tumor such as melanoma, head and neck, liver or kidney cancer. The sequenced sample was CD4+ or CD8+ T cells sorted from blood, obtained in a trial of the OX40 agonist ivuxolimab. The rearrangement uses TRBV30 and TRBJ2-5; 7 bases fit TRBD2. CDR3 DNA: TGTGCCTGGAGTGTGGGAGGGGAGTGGGAGACCCAGTACTTC. This encodes CAWSVGGEWETQYF.